This T cell receptor (beta chain) was obtained from a study of T cells in Graves' hyperthyroidism and ophthalmopathy. The study, taken as a whole, reports: A model of 13 V-J pairs discriminated ophthalmopathy from stable hyperthyroidism.

Template material for amplifying TCR beta CDR3 regions consisted of RNA transcripts. First-round RT-PCR with HTBI primers amplified the TCR CDR3 region. Via MiXCR, TCRdb re-called the multiplex PCR reads, giving one row per CDR3 protein. The data hold about 360,000 distinct CDR3 sequences, with roughly an eighth observed a single time. Pregnant or lactating patients were excluded, as were those with uncontrolled infection or other autoimmune disease. Used for diagnoses were clinical symptoms, serum thyroxine and TRAb, thyroid ultrasound and orbital computed tomography. The PBMCs studied were ones that came from 8 to 10 ml fresh peripheral blood. This clonotype has a count of ten or more. Antigen unknown. Sequenced: blood. The origin of this receptor is a woman under 30 with Graves' hyperthyroidism.

The CDR3 region is CASSRNRETGELFF. CDR3 bases: TGTGCCAGCAGTCGCAACAGGGAAACCGGGGAGCTGTTTTTT. The V and J genes are TRBV6-2 or TRBV6-3 and TRBJ2-2; possibly TRBD1 for D (6 bases). Trimming left V 5 bases short and J 5 bases short, with 12 bases between. The germline gives CDR1 MNHEY, CDR2 SVGEGT. This CDR3 has 14 residues.